This T cell receptor (beta chain) emerged from a study of OX40 agonist ivuxolimab in advanced cancers. The study's findings and limits: Antigens targeted by the expanded peripheral T cells were not determined.

Concerning this clone: Its specificity is unknown.

Measured with immunoSEQ multiplex PCR; TCRdb has only the in-frame clones, and not every one. In the table there are over 95,000 clones, about 79% of which are singletons. CDR3 length equals 12 residues. CDR1 and CDR2 from the germline V gene are GTSNPN and SVGIG (reference sequence). V lost 2 bases to trimming and J lost 10 bases, with 14 bases between them. The sequence was obtained from an adult with an advanced solid tumor such as melanoma, head and neck, liver or kidney cancer. The sample here was CD4+ or CD8+ T cells sorted from blood, taken in a trial of the OX40 agonist ivuxolimab. The chain uses TRBV30 and TRBJ1-1; a possible D gene is TRBD1 (5 bases). The CDR3 DNA is TGTGCCTGGAGTTTTGAGGGGTGGAGAGCTTTCTTT. Translation gives CAWSFEGWRAFF.